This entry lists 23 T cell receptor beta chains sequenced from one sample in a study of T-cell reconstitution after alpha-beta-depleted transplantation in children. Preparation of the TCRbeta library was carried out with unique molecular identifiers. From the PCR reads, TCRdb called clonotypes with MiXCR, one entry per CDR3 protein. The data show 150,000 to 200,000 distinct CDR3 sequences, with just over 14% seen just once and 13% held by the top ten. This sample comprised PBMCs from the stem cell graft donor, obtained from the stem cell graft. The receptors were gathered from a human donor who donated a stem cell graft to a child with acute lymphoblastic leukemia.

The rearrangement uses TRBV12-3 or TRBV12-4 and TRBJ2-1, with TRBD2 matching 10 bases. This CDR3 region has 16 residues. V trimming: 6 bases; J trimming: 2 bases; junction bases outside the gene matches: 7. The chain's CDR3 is CASRASGSKPYNEQFF. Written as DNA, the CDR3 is TGTGCCAGCAGGGCTAGCGGGAGTAAACCCTACAATGAGCAGTTCTTC.

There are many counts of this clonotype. Here the CDR3 DNA reads TGTGCCAGCAGTGCCACAGGGCCCGGCTGGAACACTGAAGCTTTCTTT. It is translated as CASSATGPGWNTEAFF. V and J are TRBV27 and TRBJ1-1, with D possibly being TRBD1 (6 bases). CDR1 and CDR2 from the germline V gene are MNHEY and SMNVEV (reference sequence). With 5 bases removed from V and 1 base from J, the gap between germline ends came to 17 bases. The CDR3 has 16 residues.

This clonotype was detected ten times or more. The CDR3 spells CASSLPTRDTEAFF. The CDR3 nucleotides read TGTGCCAGCAGCTTACCTACACGGGACACTGAAGCTTTCTTT. The chain employs TRBV11-3 and TRBJ1-1, with D uncertain. Germline V gene data show CDR1 as SGHNT and CDR2 as YENEEA. The CDR3 is made up of 14 amino acids. The V and J ends lost 2 bases and 3 bases respectively, with 10 bases between them.

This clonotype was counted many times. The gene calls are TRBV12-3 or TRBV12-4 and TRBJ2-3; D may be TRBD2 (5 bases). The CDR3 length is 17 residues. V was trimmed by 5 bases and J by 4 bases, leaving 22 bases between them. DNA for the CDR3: TGTGCCAGCAGTGAAGGCCTGGGAGTAGGGCGGGCAGATACGCAGTATTTT. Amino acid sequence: CASSEGLGVGRADTQYF.

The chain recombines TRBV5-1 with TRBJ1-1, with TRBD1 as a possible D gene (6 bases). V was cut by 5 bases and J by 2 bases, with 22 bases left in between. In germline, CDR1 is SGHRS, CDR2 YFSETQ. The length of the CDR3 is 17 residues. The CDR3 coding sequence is TGCGCCAGCAGGCTTCCGGGGGGCCGAGGGGACAACACTGAAGCTTTCTTT. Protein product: CASRLPGGRGDNTEAFF.

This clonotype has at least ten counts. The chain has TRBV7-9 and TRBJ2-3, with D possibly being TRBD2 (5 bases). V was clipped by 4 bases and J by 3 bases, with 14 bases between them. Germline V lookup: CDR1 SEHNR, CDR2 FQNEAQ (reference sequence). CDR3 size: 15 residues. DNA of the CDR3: TGTGCCAGCAGCTCCTCGGGGAGAGAAACAGATACGCAGTATTTT. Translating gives CASSSSGRETDTQYF.

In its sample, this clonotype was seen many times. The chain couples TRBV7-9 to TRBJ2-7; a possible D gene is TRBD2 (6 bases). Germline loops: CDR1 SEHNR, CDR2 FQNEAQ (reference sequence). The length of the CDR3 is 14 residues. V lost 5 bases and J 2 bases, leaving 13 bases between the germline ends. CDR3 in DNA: TGTGCCAGCAGCCGCTGGGACTTCCCCTACGAGCAGTACTTC. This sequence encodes CASSRWDFPYEQYF.

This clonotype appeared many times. The CDR3 DNA is TGCAGTGCTAGAGGGCATTCTGACACTGAAGCTTTCTTT. This codes for CSARGHSDTEAFF. V is TRBV20-1 and J is TRBJ1-1; D gene uncertain. The CDR3 totals 13 residues. Germline loops: CDR1 DFQATT, CDR2 SNEGSKA (reference sequence). Trimming took off 1 base at V and 3 bases at J, with 9 bases between the two ends.

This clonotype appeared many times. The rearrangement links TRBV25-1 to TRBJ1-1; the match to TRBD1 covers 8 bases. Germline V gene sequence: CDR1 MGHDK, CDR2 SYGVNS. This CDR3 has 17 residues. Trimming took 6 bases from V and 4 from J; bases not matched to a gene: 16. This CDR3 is CASSASHRGKGATEAFF. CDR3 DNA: TGTGCCAGCAGCGCTTCTCACAGGGGGAAAGGGGCCACTGAAGCTTTCTTT.

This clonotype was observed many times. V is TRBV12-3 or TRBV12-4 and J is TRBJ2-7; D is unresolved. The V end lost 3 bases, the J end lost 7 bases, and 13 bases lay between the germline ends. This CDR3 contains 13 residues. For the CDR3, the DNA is TGTGCCAGCAGTTTCGAGTATTTGAGAGAGCAGTACTTC. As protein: CASSFEYLREQYF.

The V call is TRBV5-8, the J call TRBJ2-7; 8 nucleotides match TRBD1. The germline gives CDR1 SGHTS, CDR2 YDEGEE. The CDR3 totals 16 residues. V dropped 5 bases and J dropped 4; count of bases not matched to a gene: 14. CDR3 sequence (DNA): TGTGCCAGCAGTATCAGAGGGACAGGTAGGGGATACGAGCAGTACTTC. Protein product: CASSIRGTGRGYEQYF.

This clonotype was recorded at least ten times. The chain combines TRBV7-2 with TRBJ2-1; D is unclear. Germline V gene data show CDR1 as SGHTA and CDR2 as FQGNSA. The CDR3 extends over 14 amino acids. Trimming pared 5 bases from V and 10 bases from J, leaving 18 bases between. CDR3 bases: TGTGCCAGCAGCCCTCCGTGGTTCCGCGGAGAGCAGTTCTTC. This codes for CASSPPWFRGEQFF.

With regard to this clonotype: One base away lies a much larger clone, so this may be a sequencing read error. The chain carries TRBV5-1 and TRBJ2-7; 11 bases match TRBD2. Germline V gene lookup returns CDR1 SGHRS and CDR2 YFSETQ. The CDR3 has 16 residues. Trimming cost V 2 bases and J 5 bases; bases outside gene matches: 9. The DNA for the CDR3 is TGCGCCAGCAGCTTCTTGGGACTAGCGGAGTCCAACGAGCAGTACTTC. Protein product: CASSFLGLAESNEQYF. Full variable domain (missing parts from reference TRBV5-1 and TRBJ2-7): KAGVTQTPRYLIKTRGQQVTLSCSPISGHRSVSWYQQTPGQGLQFLFEYFSETQRNKGNFPGRFSGRQFSNSRSEMNVSTLELGDSALYLCASSFLGLAESNEQYFGPGTRLTVT.

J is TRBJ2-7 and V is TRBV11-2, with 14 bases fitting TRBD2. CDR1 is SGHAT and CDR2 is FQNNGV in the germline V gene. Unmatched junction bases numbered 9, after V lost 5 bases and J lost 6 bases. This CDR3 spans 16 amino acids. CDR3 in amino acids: CASSAGLAGGSVEQYF. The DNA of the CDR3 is TGTGCCAGCAGCGCCGGACTAGCGGGAGGTTCGGTCGAGCAGTACTTC. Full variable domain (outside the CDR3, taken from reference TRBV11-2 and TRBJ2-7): EAGVAQSPRYKIIEKRQSVAFWCNPISGHATLYWYQQILGQGPKLLIQFQNNGVVDDSQLPKDRFSAERLKGVDSTLKIQPAKLEDSAVYLCASSAGLAGGSVEQYFGPGTRLTVT.

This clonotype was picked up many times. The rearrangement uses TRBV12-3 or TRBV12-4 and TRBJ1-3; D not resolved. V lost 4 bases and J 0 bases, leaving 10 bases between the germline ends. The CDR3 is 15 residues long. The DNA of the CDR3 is TGTGCCAGCAGTTACAGTGTCGACTCTGGAAACACCATATATTTT. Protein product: CASSYSVDSGNTIYF.

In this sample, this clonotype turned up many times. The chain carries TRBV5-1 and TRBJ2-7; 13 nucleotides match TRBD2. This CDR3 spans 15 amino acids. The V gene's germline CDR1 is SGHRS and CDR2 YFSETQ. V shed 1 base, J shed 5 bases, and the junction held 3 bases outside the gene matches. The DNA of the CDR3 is TGCGCCAGCAGCTTGAGACTAGCGGGAGGCAACGAGCAGTACTTC. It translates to CASSLRLAGGNEQYF.

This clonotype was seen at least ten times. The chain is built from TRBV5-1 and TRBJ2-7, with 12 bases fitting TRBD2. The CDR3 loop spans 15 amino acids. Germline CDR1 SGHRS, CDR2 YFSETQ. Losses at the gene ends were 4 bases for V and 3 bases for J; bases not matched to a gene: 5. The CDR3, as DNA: TGCGCCAGCAGCCGTGGACTAGCGGGAAGCTACGAGCAGTACTTC. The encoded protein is CASSRGLAGSYEQYF.

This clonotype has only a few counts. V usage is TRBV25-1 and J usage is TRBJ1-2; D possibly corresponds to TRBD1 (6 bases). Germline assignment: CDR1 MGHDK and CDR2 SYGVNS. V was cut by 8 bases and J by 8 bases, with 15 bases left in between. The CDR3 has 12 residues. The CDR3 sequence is CASHSRGSGYTF. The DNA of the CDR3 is TGTGCCAGCCATTCGAGGGGGTCCGGCTACACCTTC.

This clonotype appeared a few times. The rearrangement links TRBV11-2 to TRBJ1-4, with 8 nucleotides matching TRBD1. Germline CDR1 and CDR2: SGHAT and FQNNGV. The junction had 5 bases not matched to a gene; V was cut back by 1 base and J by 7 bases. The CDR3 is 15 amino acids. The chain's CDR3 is CASSLGQGAVEKLFF. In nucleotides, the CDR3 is TGTGCCAGCAGCTTAGGTCAGGGGGCTGTTGAAAAACTGTTTTTT.

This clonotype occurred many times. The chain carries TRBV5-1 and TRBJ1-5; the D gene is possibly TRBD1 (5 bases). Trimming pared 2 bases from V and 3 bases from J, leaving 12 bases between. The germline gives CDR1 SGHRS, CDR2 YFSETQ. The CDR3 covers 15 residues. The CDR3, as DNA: TGCGCCAGCAGCTTAGCCGGGGGTGTCAATCAGCCCCAGCATTTT. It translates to CASSLAGGVNQPQHF.

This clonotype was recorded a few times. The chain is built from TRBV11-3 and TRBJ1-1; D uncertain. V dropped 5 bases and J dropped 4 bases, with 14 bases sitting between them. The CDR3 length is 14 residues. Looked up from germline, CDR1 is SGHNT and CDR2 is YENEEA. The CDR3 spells CASSLLSFSTEAFF. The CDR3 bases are TGTGCCAGCAGCCTCCTCTCTTTCTCCACTGAAGCTTTCTTT.

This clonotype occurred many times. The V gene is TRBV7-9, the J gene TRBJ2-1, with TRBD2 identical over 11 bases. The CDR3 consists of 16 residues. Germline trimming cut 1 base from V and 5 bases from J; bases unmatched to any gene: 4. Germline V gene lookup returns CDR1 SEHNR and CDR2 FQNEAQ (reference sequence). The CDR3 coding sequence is TGTGCCAGCAGCTTAGTGACTAGCGGGAACGACAATGAGCAGTTCTTC. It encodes CASSLVTSGNDNEQFF.

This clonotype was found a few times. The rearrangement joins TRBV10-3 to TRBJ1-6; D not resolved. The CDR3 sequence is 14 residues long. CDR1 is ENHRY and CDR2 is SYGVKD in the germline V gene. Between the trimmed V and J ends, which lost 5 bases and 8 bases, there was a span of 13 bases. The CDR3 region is CAISWSLEDSPLHF. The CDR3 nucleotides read TGTGCCATCAGTTGGAGTCTGGAGGATTCACCCCTCCACTTT.